These 21 T cell receptor beta chains share one sample of origin, sequenced in a study of blood T cell repertoires in COVID-19. Sequenced by immunoSEQ multiplex PCR; TCRdb stores in-frame clones only, minus some. The sample lists roughly 150,000 clones, 70% to 90% occurring once. Sequencing was done on a sample of peripheral blood. These receptors were taken from a woman aged 65 to 85 with acute or convalescent COVID-19.

To note about this clone: This same CDR3 is encoded by further DNA sequences in the sample. The J gene is TRBJ1-6, the V gene TRBV6-2 or TRBV6-3; weak D call: TRBD1 (5 bases). V lost 2 bases and J lost 6, with 11 bases in between. CDR3 length: 15 amino acids. The germline V gene encodes CDR1 MNHEY and CDR2 SVGEGT. The CDR3 DNA reads as TGTGCCAGCAGTTACGGAGGGGCAAGTAATTCACCCCTCCACTTT. This encodes CASSYGGASNSPLHF.

The chain employs TRBV9 and TRBJ2-3; TRBD2 matches 13 bases. The CDR3 runs to 15 residues. J lost 4 bases, V lost 5 bases, and 4 bases had no gene match. CDR1 and CDR2 (germline): SGDLS, YYNGEE. The CDR3 nucleotides are TGTGCCAGCAGTGAGACTAGCGGGGGGTCAGATACGCAGTATTTT. Translating it yields CASSETSGGSDTQYF.

The rearrangement links TRBV5-4 to TRBJ1-5, with D possibly matching TRBD1 (6 bases). The CDR3 is 14 residues long. Per germline, CDR1 SGHNT and CDR2 YYREEE (reference sequence). Trimming left V 0 bases short and J 5 bases short, with 9 bases between. The CDR3 region is CASSLGGLDQPQHF. The DNA for the CDR3 is TGTGCCAGCAGCTTGGGGGGGCTGGATCAGCCCCAGCATTTT. Combining the CDR3 with reference TRBV5-4 and TRBJ1-5 gives the whole variable domain ETGVTQSPTHLIKTRGQQVTLRCSSQSGHNTVSWYQQALGQGPQFIFQYYREEENGRGNFPPRFSGLQFPNYSSELNVNALELDDSALYLCASSLGGLDQPQHFGDGTRLSIL.

The CDR3 bases are TGTGCCAGCAGCCTAAACCCCAGGGCGAACACTGAAGCTTTCTTT. Translated, it gives CASSLNPRANTEAFF. The V and J genes are TRBV5-5 and TRBJ1-1; tentatively, D is TRBD1 (5 bases). Looked up from germline, CDR1 is SGHKS and CDR2 is YYEKEE (reference sequence). The CDR3 runs to 15 residues. The V and J ends lost 4 bases and 1 base respectively, with 14 bases between them.

This clone was detected once. The chain has TRBV4-1 and TRBJ2-5; TRBD2 agrees at 10 bases. With 6 bases clipped from V and 5 bases from J, the junction kept 9 bases outside the gene matches. CDR1 is MGHRA and CDR2 is YSYEKL in the germline V gene. This CDR3 is 15 amino acids long. The DNA of the CDR3 is TGCGCCAGCAGTTTCAGCGGGGGGGCCGGGGAGACCCAGTACTTC. Encoded protein: CASSFSGGAGETQYF.

The rearrangement joins TRBV19 to TRBJ1-1, with D hard to call. The CDR3 is 12 amino acids. The V end lost 8 bases, the J end lost 1 base, and 8 bases lay between the germline ends. In germline, CDR1 is LNHDA, CDR2 SQIVND (reference sequence). The CDR3 DNA follows: TGTGCCAGTCTCGCGGGGAACACTGAAGCTTTCTTT. It yields the protein CASLAGNTEAFF.

The chain uses TRBV9 and TRBJ1-2; TRBD1 agrees at 8 bases. Trimming cost V 3 bases and J 5 bases; bases outside gene matches: 12. Germline V gives CDR1 SGDLS, CDR2 YYNGEE. The CDR3 loop spans 16 amino acids. The CDR3 DNA reads TGTGCCAGCAGCGCGGACCTCGGGACAGGTTCTTATGGCTACACCTTC. It translates to CASSADLGTGSYGYTF.

The chain combines TRBV18 with TRBJ2-7, with D possibly being TRBD1 (6 bases). This CDR3 spans 18 amino acids. Trimming pared 3 bases from V and 1 base from J, leaving 22 bases between. The V gene's germline CDR1 is KGHSH and CDR2 LQKENI. The CDR3 nucleotides are TGTGCCAGCTCACCGAGCCGCAGGGGAGTCGGGGAATCCTACGAGCAGTACTTC. Translation: CASSPSRRGVGESYEQYF.

This sequence joins TRBV18 and TRBJ1-1; possible D gene TRBD1, 6 bases. V was pared by 3 bases and J by 1 base, with 12 bases between. The CDR3 is made up of 15 amino acids. CDR1 is KGHSH and CDR2 is LQKENI in the germline V gene. CDR3 loop: CASSPGGGANTEAFF. The DNA of the CDR3 is TGTGCCAGCTCACCTGGAGGGGGGGCGAACACTGAAGCTTTCTTT.

The sample holds one count of this clone. This chain connects TRBV7-2 to TRBJ1-4; D is uncertain. The CDR3 consists of 14 residues. The germline CDR1 and CDR2 sequences are SGHTA and FQGNSA. V dropped 5 bases and J dropped 3 bases, with 10 bases sitting between them. The CDR3 DNA follows: TGTGCCAGCAGCCGTGGGCCGTCTAATGAAAAACTGTTTTTT. Protein: CASSRGPSNEKLFF.

This chain links TRBV5-5 with TRBJ1-6; TRBD1 might be the D (6 bases). This CDR3 region has 16 residues. Germline V gene sequence: CDR1 SGHKS, CDR2 YYEKEE (reference sequence). The V gene lost 2 bases and the J gene lost 10 bases, with 19 bases spanning the gap. This chain's CDR3 is CASSFNPGARGSPLHF. CDR3 nucleotide sequence: TGTGCCAGCAGCTTTAATCCAGGGGCCCGGGGCTCACCCCTCCACTTT. The full variable domain, rest sourced from reference TRBV5-5 and TRBJ1-6, is DAGVTQSPTHLIKTRGQQVTLRCSPISGHKSVSWYQQVLGQGPQFIFQYYEKEERGRGNFPDRFSARQFPNYSSELNVNALLLGDSALYLCASSFNPGARGSPLHFGNGTRLTVT.

V usage is TRBV6-2 or TRBV6-3 and J usage is TRBJ2-1; 7 bases agree with TRBD2. The CDR3 runs to 13 residues. Looked up from germline, CDR1 is MNHEY and CDR2 is SVGEGT. Trimming at V came to 3 bases and at J to 7 bases, leaving 3 bases not matched to a gene. CDR3 protein: CASSYISGNEQFF. CDR3 sequence (DNA): TGTGCCAGCAGTTATATTAGCGGGAATGAGCAGTTCTTC.

The chain carries TRBV2 and TRBJ1-5; 10 bases agree with TRBD1. Germline trimming cut 6 bases from V and 1 base from J; bases unmatched to any gene: 6. Germline CDR1 and CDR2: SNHLY and FYNNEI. The CDR3 totals 16 residues. As DNA, the CDR3 is TGTGCCAGCAGGGACAGGGGGGATTTAAGCAATCAGCCCCAGCATTTT. Translated: CASRDRGDLSNQPQHF.

This clone is a singleton in its sample. The chain recombines TRBV5-4 with TRBJ1-5; TRBD1 aligns across 7 bases. The CDR3 consists of 13 residues. V shed 4 bases and J 7 bases; nucleotides not matched to a gene: 5. Germline loops: CDR1 SGHNT, CDR2 YYREEE (reference sequence). This chain's CDR3 is CASSRQGRQPQHF. CDR3 nucleotides: TGTGCCAGCAGCCGACAGGGTAGGCAGCCCCAGCATTTT.

The CDR3, as DNA: TGTGCCAGCAGCCCCTCCGGGACTTATGGCTACACCTTC. Translating gives CASSPSGTYGYTF. The rearrangement joins TRBV12-3 or TRBV12-4 to TRBJ1-2; tentative D call: TRBD1 (5 bases). V lost 6 bases and J 5 bases, leaving 13 bases between the germline ends. The CDR3 consists of 13 residues.

The rearrangement links TRBV6-5 to TRBJ2-1; 8 nucleotides match TRBD1. Per the germline V gene, CDR1 is MNHEY and CDR2 is SVGAGI. V was clipped by 8 bases and J by 7 bases; unmatched bases: 10. CDR3 length equals 14 residues. The DNA for the CDR3 is TGTGCCAGCTCTCACGACAGGGGTGGGAATGAGCAGTTCTTC. This codes for CASSHDRGGNEQFF.

The chain is built from TRBV4-3 and TRBJ2-2; D might be TRBD2 (5 bases). CDR3 length: 16 residues. Germline loops: CDR1 LGHNA, CDR2 YSLEER. Trimming took 0 bases from V and 8 from J, leaving 16 bases between them. CDR3 residues: CASSQDRTVRRGELFF. The CDR3 nucleotides read TGCGCCAGCAGCCAAGATAGGACTGTTAGACGGGGGGAGCTGTTTTTT.

The chain is built from TRBV12-3 or TRBV12-4 and TRBJ1-1, with D possibly TRBD1 on 6 matching bases. V lost 5 bases and J lost 5, with 12 bases in between. This CDR3 has 13 amino acids. Written as DNA, the CDR3 is TGTGCCAGCAGTGAAGAACAGGGAACTGAAGCTTTCTTT. Encoded protein: CASSEEQGTEAFF.

This chain connects TRBV11-1 to TRBJ1-3, with 9 positions matching TRBD1. The germline V gene encodes CDR1 SGHAT and CDR2 FQDESV (reference sequence). V was clipped by 2 bases and J by 4 bases; unmatched bases: 3. This CDR3 spans 15 amino acids. CDR3 bases: TGTGCCAGCAGCTTATACAGGGGGCCCGGAAACACCATATATTTT. It codes for CASSLYRGPGNTIYF.

The rearrangement uses TRBV19 and TRBJ2-7; 10 bases agree with TRBD2. This CDR3 has 12 amino acids. Per germline, CDR1 LNHDA and CDR2 SQIVND (reference sequence). In DNA form, the CDR3 reads TGTGCGAGCGGGGGGGCCTCCTACGAGCAGTACTTC. This translates into CASGGASYEQYF. Full variable domain (remainder filled in from reference TRBV19 and TRBJ2-7): DGGITQSPKYLFRKEGQNVTLSCEQNLNHDAMYWYRQDPGQGLRLIYYSQIVNDFQKGDIAEGYSVSREKKESFPLTVTSAQKNPTAFYLCASGGASYEQYFGPGTRLTVT.

The J gene is TRBJ1-2, the V gene TRBV27; D perhaps matches TRBD1 (5 bases). CDR1 and CDR2 from the germline V gene are MNHEY and SMNVEV (reference sequence). Deletions cut 5 bases from V and 4 bases from J, with 14 bases between. The CDR3 totals 14 residues. As DNA, the CDR3 is TGTGCCAGCAGTGGGGCAGGGAGGACCTATGGCTACACCTTC. Translated: CASSGAGRTYGYTF.